Listed below are T cell receptor beta chains from one sample, sequenced in a study of identical twins. MiXCR, applied by TCRdb to the 5' RACE reads, yields one record per CDR3 protein. The repertoire includes hundreds of thousands of distinct CDR3 sequences, roughly 9.8% of them detected once, and about 7.1% sits in the top ten. These data were likewise used in another study, on yellow fever vaccine responses in identical twins.

Sequences were obtained from CD8+ T cells sorted from blood. The receptors were sampled from a young woman in good health. CDR3s include the opening cysteine and the closing phenylalanine or tryptophan. D genes are given only for firm matches. Clone size appears in some rows only: once, few, many, or a class for an expanded clone.

V	J	length	D	size	CDR3	DNA
TRBV20-1	TRBJ2-7	15	TRBD1	many	CSASGSGDRTYEQYF	TGCAGTGCTAGTGGCTCTGGGGACAGGACCTACGAGCAGTACTTC
TRBV27	TRBJ2-3	19	TRBD2	few	CASSLWGLAGGLGTDTQYF	TGTGCCAGCAGTTTATGGGGACTAGCGGGGGGGCTGGGCACAGATACGCAGTATTTT
TRBV7-6	TRBJ2-2	17	-	-	CASSLPRGRGITGELFF	TGTGCCAGCAGTCTACCCAGGGGACGAGGGATCACCGGGGAGCTGTTTTTT
TRBV7-2	TRBJ1-4	13	-	few	CASSFKSAVLLFF	TGTGCCAGCAGCTTTAAGTCCGCAGTCTTGCTGTTTTTT
TRBV12-3/TRBV12-4	TRBJ1-2	14	-	many	CASSSSSLNYGYTF	TGTGCCAGCAGTTCATCCTCTCTTAACTATGGCTACACCTTC
TRBV7-9	TRBJ1-1	13	-	many	CASSPGGPAEAFF	TGTGCCAGCAGCCCCGGGGGACCGGCGGAGGCTTTCTTT
TRBV6-1	TRBJ1-1	18	TRBD1	few	CASSESGQGRTWDTEAFF	TGTGCCAGCAGTGAATCCGGACAGGGACGAACATGGGACACTGAAGCTTTCTTT
TRBV4-3	TRBJ2-2	15	-	few	CASSQDWRAAGELFF	TGCGCCAGCAGCCAAGACTGGCGGGCGGCCGGGGAGCTGTTTTTT
TRBV27	TRBJ2-1	16	-	few	CASSQTISNSYNEQFF	TGTGCCAGCAGTCAGACCATCTCTAACTCCTACAATGAGCAGTTCTTC
TRBV10-2	TRBJ2-7	14	TRBD2	many	CASSWTSGDYEQYF	TGCGCCAGCAGCTGGACTAGCGGGGACTACGAGCAGTACTTC
TRBV19	TRBJ2-7	13	-	-	CASSASVYYEQYF	TGTGCCAGTAGTGCAAGCGTATACTACGAGCAGTACTTC
TRBV5-1	TRBJ2-7	16	-	-	CASSLGLGQKDYEQYF	TGCGCCAGCAGCTTGGGGCTAGGGCAGAAGGACTACGAGCAGTACTTC
TRBV20-1	TRBJ2-7	13	TRBD2	-	CSALAGSSYEQYF	TGCAGTGCTCTAGCGGGTAGCTCCTACGAGCAGTACTTC
TRBV21-1	TRBJ1-1	18	-	-	CASSKSPRRIVNVTEAFF	TGTGCCAGCAGCAAAAGCCCTCGTCGCATTGTTAATGTCACTGAAGCTTTCTTT
TRBV4-2	TRBJ2-7	14	-	-	CASSPGTPCYEQYF	TGTGCCAGCAGCCCCGGGACTCCCTGCTACGAGCAGTACTTC
TRBV15	TRBJ2-7	15	TRBD1	few	CATSLSRGQGREQYF	TGTGCCACCAGCCTAAGCAGGGGACAGGGGAGGGAGCAGTACTTC
TRBV20-1	TRBJ2-7	15	-	few	CSAIRDRGNSYEQYF	TGCAGTGCTATCAGGGACCGGGGGAACTCCTACGAGCAGTACTTC
TRBV20-1	TRBJ2-7	14	TRBD2	few	CSAAGLDFSYEQYF	TGCAGTGCTGCAGGACTAGATTTCTCCTACGAGCAGTACTTC
TRBV5-1	TRBJ2-1	17	TRBD2	many	CASSSPVAGGVLDEQFF	TGCGCCAGCAGCTCTCCCGTAGCGGGAGGAGTTTTGGATGAGCAGTTCTTC
TRBV7-9	TRBJ2-2	16	-	few	CASSHPDSPNTGELFF	TGTGCCAGCAGCCACCCGGACAGCCCGAACACCGGGGAGCTGTTTTTT
TRBV27	TRBJ2-7	15	-	-	CASSAPQAGVTEQYF	TGTGCCAGCAGTGCCCCACAGGCAGGGGTAACCGAGCAGTACTTC
TRBV9	TRBJ2-1	16	-	many	CASSADSTGPYNEQFF	TGTGCCAGCAGCGCGGACTCCACGGGCCCCTACAATGAGCAGTTCTTC
TRBV27	TRBJ2-7	16	TRBD2	few	CASSPGLAGGHYEQYF	TGTGCCAGCAGTCCGGGACTAGCGGGGGGGCACTACGAGCAGTACTTC
TRBV7-8	TRBJ2-5	15	-	-	CASSLVSWSQETQYF	TGTGCCAGCAGCTTAGTATCGTGGTCCCAAGAGACCCAGTACTTC
TRBV7-2	TRBJ2-1	15	-	-	CASSLEVTPLSGQFF	TGTGCCAGCAGCTTAGAGGTCACCCCGTTGTCTGGGCAGTTCTTC